Below, one T cell receptor (beta chain) is given with its context. Its cognate antigen is unknown. The PCR made use of 60 Vbeta and 13 Jbeta primers. The method was immunoSEQ multiplex PCR; TCRdb's version includes in-frame clones alone and lacks a portion of them. The repertoire holds under 150,000 clones, with approximately 83% as singletons. This entry is derived from a study of cytomegalovirus exposure and HLA in healthy donors. Study-wide results and caveats: The records held CMV serostatus as the only immune exposure information. For most TCR sequences rarity was the rule, although some public TCRs occurred in many donors.

Germline values: CDR1 SGHDN, CDR2 FVKESK. Trimming took off 3 bases at V and 7 bases at J, with 19 bases between the two ends. The CDR3 loop spans 15 amino acids. The sequence was collected from a woman aged 18 to 35 in good health and CMV-seronegative. The chain joins TRBV14 to TRBJ2-7; D is possibly TRBD1 (6 bases). Input material: PBMCs. The CDR3 sequence is CASSHPRGSGREQYF. As DNA, the CDR3 is TGTGCCAGCAGCCACCCGAGGGGGAGCGGAAGAGAGCAGTACTTC.